Described below is a single T cell receptor (beta chain) sequence and its context. Its antigen is not known. This sample is drawn from a study of response to subunit inactivated influenza vaccine. The CDR3 is 15 residues long. V gave up 0 bases and J gave up 2 bases; unmatched junction bases: 3. CDR1 and CDR2 (germline): DFQATT, SNEGSKA (reference sequence). TCRdb re-called the RT-PCR reads through MiXCR, storing one row per CDR3 protein. Among around 480,000 distinct CDR3 sequences listed, approximately 15% were seen once. Whole-study findings and limits: That few new T cells are recruited by each seasonal influenza vaccination was the authors' suggestion.

This TCR came from a man in his fifties or sixties who received an inactivated influenza vaccine. V is TRBV20-1 and J is TRBJ2-3, with 9 bases matching TRBD2. The specimen comprised CD4+ T cells sorted from PBMCs, sampled less than 30 months after vaccination. CDR3 region: CSARELAGPTDTQYF. In nucleotides, the CDR3 is TGCAGTGCTAGAGAACTAGCGGGTCCCACAGATACGCAGTATTTT.